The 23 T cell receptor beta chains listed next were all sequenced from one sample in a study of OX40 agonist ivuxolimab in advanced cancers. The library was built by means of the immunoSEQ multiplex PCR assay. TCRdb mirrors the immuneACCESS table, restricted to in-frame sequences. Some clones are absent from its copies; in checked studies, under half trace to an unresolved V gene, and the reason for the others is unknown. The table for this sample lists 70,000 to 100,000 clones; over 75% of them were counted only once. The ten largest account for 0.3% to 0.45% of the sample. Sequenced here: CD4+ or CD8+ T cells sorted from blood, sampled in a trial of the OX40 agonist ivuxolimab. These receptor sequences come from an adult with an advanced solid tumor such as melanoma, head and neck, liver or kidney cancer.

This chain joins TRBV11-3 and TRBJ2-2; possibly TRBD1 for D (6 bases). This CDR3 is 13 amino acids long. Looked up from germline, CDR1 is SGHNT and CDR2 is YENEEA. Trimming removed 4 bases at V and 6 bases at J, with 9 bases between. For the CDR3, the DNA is TGTGCCAGCAGCTCAAGGACAGCCGGGGAGCTGTTTTTT. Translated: CASSSRTAGELFF.

The CDR3 here is CASRLIAGGDNEQFF. The CDR3 DNA sequence: TGTGCCAGCAGATTGATAGCGGGAGGGGACAATGAGCAGTTCTTC. The chain joins TRBV13 to TRBJ2-1; TRBD2 aligns across 11 bases. Germline assignment: CDR1 PRHDT and CDR2 FYEKMQ (reference sequence). J lost 5 bases, V lost 6 bases, and 6 bases had no gene match. The CDR3 totals 15 residues.

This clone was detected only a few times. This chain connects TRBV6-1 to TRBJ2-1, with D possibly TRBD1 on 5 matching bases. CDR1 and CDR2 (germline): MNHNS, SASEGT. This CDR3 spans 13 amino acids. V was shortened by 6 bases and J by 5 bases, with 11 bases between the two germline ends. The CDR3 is CASSTLGDNEQFF. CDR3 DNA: TGTGCCAGCAGCACCCTAGGGGACAATGAGCAGTTCTTC.

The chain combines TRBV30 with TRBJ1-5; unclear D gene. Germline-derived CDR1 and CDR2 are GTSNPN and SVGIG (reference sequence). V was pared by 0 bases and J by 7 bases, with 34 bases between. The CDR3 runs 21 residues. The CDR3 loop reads CAWSVCIPPPVWGYWEQPQHF. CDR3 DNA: TGTGCCTGGAGTGTGTGTATCCCCCCGCCCGTCTGGGGTTATTGGGAGCAGCCCCAGCATTTT.

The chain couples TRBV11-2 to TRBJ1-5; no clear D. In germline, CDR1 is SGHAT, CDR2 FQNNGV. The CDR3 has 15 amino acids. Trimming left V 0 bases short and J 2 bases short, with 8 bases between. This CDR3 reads CASSLDGNGNQPQHF. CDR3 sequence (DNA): TGTGCCAGCAGCTTAGACGGGAACGGCAATCAGCCCCAGCATTTT. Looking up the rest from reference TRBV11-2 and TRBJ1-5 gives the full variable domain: EAGVAQSPRYKIIEKRQSVAFWCNPISGHATLYWYQQILGQGPKLLIQFQNNGVVDDSQLPKDRFSAERLKGVDSTLKIQPAKLEDSAVYLCASSLDGNGNQPQHFGDGTRLSIL.

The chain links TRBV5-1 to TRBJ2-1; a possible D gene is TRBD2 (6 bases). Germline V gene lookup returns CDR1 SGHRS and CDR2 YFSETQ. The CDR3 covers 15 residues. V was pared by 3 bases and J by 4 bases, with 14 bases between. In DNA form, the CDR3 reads TGCGCCAGCAGCTCCCTTAGCGGAAGATACAATGAGCAGTTCTTC. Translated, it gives CASSSLSGRYNEQFF.

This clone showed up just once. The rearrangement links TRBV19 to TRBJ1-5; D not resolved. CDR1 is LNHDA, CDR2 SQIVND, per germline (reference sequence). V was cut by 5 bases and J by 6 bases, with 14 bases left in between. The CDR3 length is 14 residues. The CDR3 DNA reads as TGTGCCAGTAGTCTCCGGACGCAAGGTCAGCCCCAGCATTTT. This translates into CASSLRTQGQPQHF.

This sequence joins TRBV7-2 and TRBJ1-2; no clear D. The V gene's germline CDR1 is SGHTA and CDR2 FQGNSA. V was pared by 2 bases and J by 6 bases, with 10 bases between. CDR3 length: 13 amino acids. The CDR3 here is CASSLSPSDGYTF. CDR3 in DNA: TGTGCCAGCAGCTTAAGCCCATCGGATGGCTACACCTTC.

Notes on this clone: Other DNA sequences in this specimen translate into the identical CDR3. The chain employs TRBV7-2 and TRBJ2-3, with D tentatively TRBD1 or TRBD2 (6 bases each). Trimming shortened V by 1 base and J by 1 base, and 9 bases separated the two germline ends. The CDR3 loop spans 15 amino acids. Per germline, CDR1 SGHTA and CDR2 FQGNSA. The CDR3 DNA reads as TGTGCCAGCAGCTTAGGTCGGGGGCGCACAGATACGCAGTATTTT. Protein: CASSLGRGRTDTQYF.

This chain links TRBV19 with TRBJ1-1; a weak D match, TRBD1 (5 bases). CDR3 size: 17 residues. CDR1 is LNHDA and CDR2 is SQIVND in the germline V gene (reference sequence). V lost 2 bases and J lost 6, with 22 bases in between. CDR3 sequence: CASSISGSGLQGSEAFF. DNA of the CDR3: TGTGCCAGTAGTATATCGGGGTCAGGTCTCCAGGGCTCTGAAGCTTTCTTT.

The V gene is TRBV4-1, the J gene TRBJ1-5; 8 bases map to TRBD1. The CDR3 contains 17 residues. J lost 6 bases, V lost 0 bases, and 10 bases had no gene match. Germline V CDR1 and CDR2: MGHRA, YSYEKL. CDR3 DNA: TGCGCCAGCAGCCAAGACGAATGGACAGGGAACTTTCAGCCCCAGCATTTT. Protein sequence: CASSQDEWTGNFQPQHF.

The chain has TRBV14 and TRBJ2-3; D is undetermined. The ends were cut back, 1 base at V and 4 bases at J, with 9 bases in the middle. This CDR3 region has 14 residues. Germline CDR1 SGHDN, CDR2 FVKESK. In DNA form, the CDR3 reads TGTGCCAGCAGCCAAGTCGGAGCCCCAGATACGCAGTATTTT. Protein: CASSQVGAPDTQYF.

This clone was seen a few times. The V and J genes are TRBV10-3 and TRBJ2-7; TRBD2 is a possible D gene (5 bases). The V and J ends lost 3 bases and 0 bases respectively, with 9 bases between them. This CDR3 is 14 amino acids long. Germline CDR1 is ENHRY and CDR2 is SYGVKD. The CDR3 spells CAISDAGYSYEQYF. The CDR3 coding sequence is TGTGCCATCAGTGATGCGGGTTACTCCTACGAGCAGTACTTC.

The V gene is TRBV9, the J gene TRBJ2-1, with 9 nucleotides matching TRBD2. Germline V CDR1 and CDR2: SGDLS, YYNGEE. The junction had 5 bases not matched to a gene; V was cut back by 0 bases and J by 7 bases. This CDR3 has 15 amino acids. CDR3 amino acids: CASSVGGRADNEQFF. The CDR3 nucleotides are TGTGCCAGCAGCGTAGGCGGGAGGGCCGATAATGAGCAGTTCTTC.

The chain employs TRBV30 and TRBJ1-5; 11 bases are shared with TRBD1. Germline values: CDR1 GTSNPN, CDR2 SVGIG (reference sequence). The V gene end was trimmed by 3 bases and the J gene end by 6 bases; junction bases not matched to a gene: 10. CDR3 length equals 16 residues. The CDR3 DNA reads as TGTGCCTGGAGCGCATTCACCGGGACAGGGGGTCAGCCCCAGCATTTT. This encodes CAWSAFTGTGGQPQHF.

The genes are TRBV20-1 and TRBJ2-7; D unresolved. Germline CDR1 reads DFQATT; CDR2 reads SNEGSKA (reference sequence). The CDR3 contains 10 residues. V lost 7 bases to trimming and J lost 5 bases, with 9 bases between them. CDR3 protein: CSVLSHEQYF. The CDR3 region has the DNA TGCAGTGTTCTTTCCCACGAGCAGTACTTC.

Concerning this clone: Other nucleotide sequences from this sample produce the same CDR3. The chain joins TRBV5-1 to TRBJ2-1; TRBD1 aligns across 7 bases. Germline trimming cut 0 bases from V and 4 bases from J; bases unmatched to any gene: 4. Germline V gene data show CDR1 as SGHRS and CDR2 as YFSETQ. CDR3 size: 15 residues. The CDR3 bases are TGCGCCAGCAGCTTGGTAGGGACAGAATACAATGAGCAGTTCTTC. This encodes CASSLVGTEYNEQFF. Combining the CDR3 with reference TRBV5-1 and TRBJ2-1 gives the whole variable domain KAGVTQTPRYLIKTRGQQVTLSCSPISGHRSVSWYQQTPGQGLQFLFEYFSETQRNKGNFPGRFSGRQFSNSRSEMNVSTLELGDSALYLCASSLVGTEYNEQFFGPGTRLTVL.

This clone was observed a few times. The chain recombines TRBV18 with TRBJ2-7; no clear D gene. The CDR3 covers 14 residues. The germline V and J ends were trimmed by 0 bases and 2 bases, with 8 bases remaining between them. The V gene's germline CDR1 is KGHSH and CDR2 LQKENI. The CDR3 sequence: CASSPPSATYEQYF. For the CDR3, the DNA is TGTGCCAGCTCACCACCGTCTGCTACCTACGAGCAGTACTTC.

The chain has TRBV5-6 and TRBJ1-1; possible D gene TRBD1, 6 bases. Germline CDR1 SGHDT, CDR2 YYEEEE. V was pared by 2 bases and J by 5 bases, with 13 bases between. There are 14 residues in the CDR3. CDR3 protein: CASSFGQRETEAFF. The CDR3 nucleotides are TGTGCCAGCAGCTTCGGACAGCGTGAAACTGAAGCTTTCTTT.

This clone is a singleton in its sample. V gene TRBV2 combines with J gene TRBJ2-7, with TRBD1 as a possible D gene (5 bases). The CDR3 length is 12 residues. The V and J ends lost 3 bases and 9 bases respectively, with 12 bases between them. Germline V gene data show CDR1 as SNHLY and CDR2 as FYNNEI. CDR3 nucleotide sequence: TGTGCCAGCAGTGAGGAGAGAACAGGGCAGTACTTC. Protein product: CASSEERTGQYF.

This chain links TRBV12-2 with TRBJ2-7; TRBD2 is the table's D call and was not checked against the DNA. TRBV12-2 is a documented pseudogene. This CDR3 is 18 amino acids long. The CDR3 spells CASRLAVWGTSGNYEQYF. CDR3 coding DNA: TGTGCAAGTCGCTTAGCGGTTTGGGGGACTAGCGGTAACTACGAGCAGTACTTC.

CDR3: CASSLFADTQYF. DNA of the CDR3: TGTGCCAGCAGCTTGTTCGCAGATACGCAGTATTTT. The chain carries TRBV5-4 and TRBJ2-3, with D unclear. The CDR3 has 12 residues. CDR1 SGHNT and CDR2 YYREEE come from the germline V gene (reference sequence). Trimming shortened V by 1 base and J by 4 bases, and 4 bases separated the two germline ends.

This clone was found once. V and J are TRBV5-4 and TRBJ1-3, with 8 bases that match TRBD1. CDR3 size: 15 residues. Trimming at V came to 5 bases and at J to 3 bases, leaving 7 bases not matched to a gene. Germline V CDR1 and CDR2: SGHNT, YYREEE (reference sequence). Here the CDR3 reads CASSLTGAGGNTIYF. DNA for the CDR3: TGTGCCAGCAGTTTGACAGGGGCAGGTGGAAACACCATATATTTT.